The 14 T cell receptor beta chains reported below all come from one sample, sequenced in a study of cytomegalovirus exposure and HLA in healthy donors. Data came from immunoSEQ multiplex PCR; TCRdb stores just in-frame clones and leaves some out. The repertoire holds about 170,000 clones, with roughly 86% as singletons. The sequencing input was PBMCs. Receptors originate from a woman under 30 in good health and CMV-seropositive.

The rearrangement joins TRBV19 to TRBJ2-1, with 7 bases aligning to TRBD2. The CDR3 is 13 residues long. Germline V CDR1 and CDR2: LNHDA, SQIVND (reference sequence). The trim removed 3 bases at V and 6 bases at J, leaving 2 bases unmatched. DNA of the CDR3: TGTGCCAGTAGTATCGGGACTACCAATGAGCAGTTCTTC. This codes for CASSIGTTNEQFF.

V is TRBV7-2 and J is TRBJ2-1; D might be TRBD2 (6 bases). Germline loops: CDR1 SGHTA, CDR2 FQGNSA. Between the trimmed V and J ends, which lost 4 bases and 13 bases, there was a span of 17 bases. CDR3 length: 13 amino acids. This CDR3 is CASSSILSGEQFF. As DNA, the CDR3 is TGTGCCAGCAGCTCCATCCTTTCGGGAGAACAGTTCTTC.

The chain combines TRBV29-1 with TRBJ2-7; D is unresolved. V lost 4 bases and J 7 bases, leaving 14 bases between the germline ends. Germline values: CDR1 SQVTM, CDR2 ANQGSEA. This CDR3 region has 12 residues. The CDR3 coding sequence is TGCAGCGTTGGTGCCTACAGAGAAGAGCAGTACTTC. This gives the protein CSVGAYREEQYF.

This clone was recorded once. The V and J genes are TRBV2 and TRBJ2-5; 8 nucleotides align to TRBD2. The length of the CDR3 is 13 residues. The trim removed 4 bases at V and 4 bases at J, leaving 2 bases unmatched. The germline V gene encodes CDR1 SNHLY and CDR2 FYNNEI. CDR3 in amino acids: CASSGGGRETQYF. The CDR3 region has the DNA TGTGCCAGCAGTGGCGGGGGGAGAGAGACCCAGTACTTC. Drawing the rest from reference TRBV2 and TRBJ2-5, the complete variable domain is EPEVTQTPSHQVTQMGQEVILRCVPISNHLYFYWYRQILGQKVEFLVSFYNNEISEKSEIFDDQFSVERPDGSNFTLKIRSTKLEDSAMYFCASSGGGRETQYFGPGTRLLVL.

In DNA form, the CDR3 reads TGTGCCAGCTTGGAAGGGGGTTATGAGACCCAGTACTTC. This codes for CASLEGGYETQYF. V usage is TRBV28 and J usage is TRBJ2-5, with D possibly TRBD1 on 6 matching bases. V was clipped by 8 bases and J by 5 bases, with 15 bases between them. CDR3 length: 13 amino acids. In germline, CDR1 is MDHEN, CDR2 SYDVKM.

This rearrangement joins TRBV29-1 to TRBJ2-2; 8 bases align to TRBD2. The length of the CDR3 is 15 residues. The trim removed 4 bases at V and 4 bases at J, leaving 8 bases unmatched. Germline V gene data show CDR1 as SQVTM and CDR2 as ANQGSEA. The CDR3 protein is CSVGPGLVSTGELFF. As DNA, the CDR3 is TGCAGCGTTGGTCCGGGACTAGTTAGCACCGGGGAGCTGTTTTTT.

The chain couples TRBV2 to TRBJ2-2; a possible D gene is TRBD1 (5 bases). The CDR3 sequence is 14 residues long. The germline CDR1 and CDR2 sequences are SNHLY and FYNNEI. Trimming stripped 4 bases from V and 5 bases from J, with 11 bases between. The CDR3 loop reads CASSARAGTGELFF. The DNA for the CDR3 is TGTGCCAGCAGTGCCAGGGCTGGGACCGGGGAGCTGTTTTTT.

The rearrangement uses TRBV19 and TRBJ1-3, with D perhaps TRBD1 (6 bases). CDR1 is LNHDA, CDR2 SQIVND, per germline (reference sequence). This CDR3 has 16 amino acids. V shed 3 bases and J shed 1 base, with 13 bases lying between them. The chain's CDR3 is CASSILGGASGNTIYF. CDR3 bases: TGTGCCAGTAGTATCTTGGGGGGGGCATCTGGAAACACCATATATTTT. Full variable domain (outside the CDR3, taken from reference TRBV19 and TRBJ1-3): DGGITQSPKYLFRKEGQNVTLSCEQNLNHDAMYWYRQDPGQGLRLIYYSQIVNDFQKGDIAEGYSVSREKKESFPLTVTSAQKNPTAFYLCASSILGGASGNTIYFGEGSWLTVV.

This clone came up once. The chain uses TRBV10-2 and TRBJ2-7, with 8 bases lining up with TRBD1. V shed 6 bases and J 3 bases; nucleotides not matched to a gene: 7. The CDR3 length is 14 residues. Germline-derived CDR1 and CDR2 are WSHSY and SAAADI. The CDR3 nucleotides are TGCGCCAGCAGGAGGGGGACAGGATTCTACGAGCAGTACTTC. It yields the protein CASRRGTGFYEQYF.

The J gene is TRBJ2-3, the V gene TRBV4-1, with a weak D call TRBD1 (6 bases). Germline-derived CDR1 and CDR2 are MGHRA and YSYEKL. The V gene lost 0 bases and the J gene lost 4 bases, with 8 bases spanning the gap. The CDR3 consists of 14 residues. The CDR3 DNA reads TGCGCCAGCAGCCAAGAACAGGGTCCAGATACGCAGTATTTT. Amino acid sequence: CASSQEQGPDTQYF.

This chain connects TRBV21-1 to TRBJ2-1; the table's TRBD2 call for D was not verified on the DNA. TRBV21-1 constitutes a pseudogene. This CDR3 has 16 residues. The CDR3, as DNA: TGTGCCAGCAGCCATCCGAAGGGCGGGAACTACAATGAGCAGTTCTTC. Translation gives CASSHPKGGNYNEQFF.

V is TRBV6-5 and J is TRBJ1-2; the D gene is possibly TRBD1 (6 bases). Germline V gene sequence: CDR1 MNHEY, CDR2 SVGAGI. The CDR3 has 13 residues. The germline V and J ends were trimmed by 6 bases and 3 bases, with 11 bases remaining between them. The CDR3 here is CASSNPGDYGYTF. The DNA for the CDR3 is TGTGCCAGCAGCAATCCAGGGGACTATGGCTACACCTTC.

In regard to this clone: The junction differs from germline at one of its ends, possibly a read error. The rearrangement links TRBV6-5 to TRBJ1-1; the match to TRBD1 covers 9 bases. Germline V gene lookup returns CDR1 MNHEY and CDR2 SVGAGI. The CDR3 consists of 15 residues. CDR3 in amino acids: CASSNSRTGDTEAFF. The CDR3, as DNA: TGTGCCAGCAGTAACTCACGGACAGGGGATACTGAAGCTTTCTTT.

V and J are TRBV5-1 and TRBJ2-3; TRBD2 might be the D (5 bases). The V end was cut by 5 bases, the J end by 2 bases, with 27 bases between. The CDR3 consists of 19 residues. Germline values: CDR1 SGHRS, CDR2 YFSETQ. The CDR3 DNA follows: TGCGCCAGCAGGGCCAGTAGCGATGACCCGGATAAGATCACAGATACGCAGTATTTT. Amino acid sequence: CASRASSDDPDKITDTQYF. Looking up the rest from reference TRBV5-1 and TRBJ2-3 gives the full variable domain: KAGVTQTPRYLIKTRGQQVTLSCSPISGHRSVSWYQQTPGQGLQFLFEYFSETQRNKGNFPGRFSGRQFSNSRSEMNVSTLELGDSALYLCASRASSDDPDKITDTQYFGPGTRLTVL.